This note documents a single TCR beta chain sequence. The protocol was immunoSEQ multiplex PCR, while the TCRdb copy is restricted to in-frame clones and leaves out a portion. The table shows 70,000 or so clones, with 85% to 90% occurring only once. The sample comes from a study of PD-L1 blockade in urothelial cancer. This CDR3 has 19 amino acids. Unmatched junction bases numbered 15, after V lost 6 bases and J lost 1 base. Per germline, CDR1 KGHSH and CDR2 LQKENI. V gene TRBV18 combines with J gene TRBJ2-3; TRBD2 matches at 11 bases. The receptor was isolated from a man between 60 and 75 years old with urothelial cancer. The source material was PBMCs, sampled around atezolizumab (anti-PD-L1) treatment. CDR3 nucleotide sequence: TGTGCCAGCTCCCAGATTAAGATAGCGGGAGGGCGTGGCACAGATACGCAGTATTTT. It yields the protein CASSQIKIAGGRGTDTQYF.